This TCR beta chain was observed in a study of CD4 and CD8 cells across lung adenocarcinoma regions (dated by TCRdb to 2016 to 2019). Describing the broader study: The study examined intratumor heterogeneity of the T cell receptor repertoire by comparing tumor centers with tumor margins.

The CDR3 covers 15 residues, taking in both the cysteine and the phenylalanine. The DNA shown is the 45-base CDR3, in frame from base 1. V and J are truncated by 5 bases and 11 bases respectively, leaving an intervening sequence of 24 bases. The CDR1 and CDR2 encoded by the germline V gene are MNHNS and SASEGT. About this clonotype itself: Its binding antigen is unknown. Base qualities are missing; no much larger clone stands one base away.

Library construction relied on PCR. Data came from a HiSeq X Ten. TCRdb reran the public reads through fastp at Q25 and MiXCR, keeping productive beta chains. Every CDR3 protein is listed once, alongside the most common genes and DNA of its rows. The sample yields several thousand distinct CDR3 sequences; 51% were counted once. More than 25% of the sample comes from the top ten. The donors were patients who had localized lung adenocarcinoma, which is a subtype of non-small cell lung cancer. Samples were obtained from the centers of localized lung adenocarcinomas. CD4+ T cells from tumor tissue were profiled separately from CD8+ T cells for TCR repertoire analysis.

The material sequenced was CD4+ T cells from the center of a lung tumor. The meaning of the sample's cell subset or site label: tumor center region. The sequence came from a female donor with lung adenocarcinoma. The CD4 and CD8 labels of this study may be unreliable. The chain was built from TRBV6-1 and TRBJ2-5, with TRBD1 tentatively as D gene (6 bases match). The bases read TGTGCCAGCAGTCTAACAGGGCCGGAGCCCGAGGCGCAGTACTTC. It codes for CASSLTGPEPEAQYF.